This T cell receptor beta chain derives from a study of CD4 and CD8 cells across lung adenocarcinoma regions. Donors had localized lung adenocarcinoma, a non-small cell lung cancer. After removal of 7 bases from V and 3 bases from J, the junction contained 6 bases not matched to a gene. The CDR3 has 14 amino acids. TCRdb passed the PCR reads through MiXCR, listing each CDR3 protein once. The table records about 14,000 distinct CDR3 sequences, just under 45% of them present only once. V gene TRBV12-3 or TRBV12-4 combines with J gene TRBJ2-3, with TRBD2 matching 8 bases. The source is a male donor with lung adenocarcinoma. The CD4 and CD8 labels of this study may be unreliable. Sequenced: CD4+ T cells from the center of a lung tumor. CDR3 in amino acids: CASIPGGGTDTQYF. For the CDR3, the DNA is TGTGCCAGCATCCCCGGGGGGGGGACAGATACGCAGTATTTT.